This T cell receptor beta chain originates from a study of blood T cell repertoires in COVID-19. Study-level information: Some COVID-19 samples were acute and others convalescent; all came from the United States, Italy and Spain. T cells, B-cell-depleted T cells, or PBMCs supplied cDNA or gDNA.

As handled by the study authors: Counts of nucleated cells, estimated from reference gene primer amplification, were obtained. Using immunoSEQ multiplex PCR, the repertoire was profiled, and TCRdb retains in-frame clones only, with some absent. V and J calls and clone size are those listed in that table; D and trimming were worked out from the DNA. Here the sample spans more than 130,000 clones, approximately 80% being singletons. To note about this clone: Other DNA sequences in the sample encode the same CDR3.

The germline V gene has CDR1 SGHRS and CDR2 YFSETQ. CDR3 size: 14 residues. Trimming took off 0 bases at V and 5 bases at J, with 11 bases between the two ends. The TCR comes from a woman older than 75 in a cohort sampled during active or convalescent COVID-19. Sequenced: peripheral blood. The chain recombines TRBV5-1 with TRBJ1-2; tentative D call: TRBD1 (5 bases). The CDR3 DNA is TGCGCCAGCAGCTTGGATCCGGGGGGATATGGCTACACCTTC. This translates into CASSLDPGGYGYTF.